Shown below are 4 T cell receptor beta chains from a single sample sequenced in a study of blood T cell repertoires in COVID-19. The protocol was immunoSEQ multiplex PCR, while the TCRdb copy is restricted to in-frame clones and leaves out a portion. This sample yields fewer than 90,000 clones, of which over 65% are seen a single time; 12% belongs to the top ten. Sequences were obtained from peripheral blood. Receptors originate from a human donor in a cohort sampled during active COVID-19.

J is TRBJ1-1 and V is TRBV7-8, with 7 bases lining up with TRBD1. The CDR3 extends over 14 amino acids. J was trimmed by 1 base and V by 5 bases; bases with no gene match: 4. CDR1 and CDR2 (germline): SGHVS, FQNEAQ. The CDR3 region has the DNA TGTGCCAGCAGCAAAGGGACAGCGAACACTGAAGCTTTCTTT. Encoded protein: CASSKGTANTEAFF.

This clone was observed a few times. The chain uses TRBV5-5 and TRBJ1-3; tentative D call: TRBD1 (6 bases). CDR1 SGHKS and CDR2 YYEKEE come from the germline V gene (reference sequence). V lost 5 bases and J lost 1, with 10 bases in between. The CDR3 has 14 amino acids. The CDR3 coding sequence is TGTGCCAGCAGTTCAGGGACATCTGGAAACACCATATATTTT. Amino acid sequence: CASSSGTSGNTIYF.

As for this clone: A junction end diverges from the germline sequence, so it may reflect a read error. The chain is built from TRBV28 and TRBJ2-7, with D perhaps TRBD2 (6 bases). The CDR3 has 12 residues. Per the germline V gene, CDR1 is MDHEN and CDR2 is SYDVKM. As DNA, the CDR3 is TGTGCCAGCAGGGGGACTGGTTTCGGTGGGAACTTC. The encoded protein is CASRGTGFGGNF.

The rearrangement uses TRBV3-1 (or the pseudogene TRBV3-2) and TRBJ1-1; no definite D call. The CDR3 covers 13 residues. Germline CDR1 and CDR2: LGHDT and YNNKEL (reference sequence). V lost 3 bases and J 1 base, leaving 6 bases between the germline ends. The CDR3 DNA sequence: TGTGCCAGCAGCCACGGGGAGAACACTGAAGCTTTCTTT. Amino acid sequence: CASSHGENTEAFF.